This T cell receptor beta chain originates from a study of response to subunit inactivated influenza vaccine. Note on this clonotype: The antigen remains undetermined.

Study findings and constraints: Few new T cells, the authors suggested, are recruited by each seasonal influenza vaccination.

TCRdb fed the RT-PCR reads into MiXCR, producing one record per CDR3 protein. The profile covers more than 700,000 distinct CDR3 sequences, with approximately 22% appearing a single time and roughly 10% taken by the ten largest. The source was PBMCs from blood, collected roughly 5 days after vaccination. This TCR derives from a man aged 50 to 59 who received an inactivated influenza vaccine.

CDR3 in DNA: TGTGCCAGCAGCCGGACAGTGAGCGAGACCCAGTACTTC. It specifies CASSRTVSETQYF. The V and J genes are TRBV7-2 and TRBJ2-5; the D gene is possibly TRBD1 (6 bases). Germline CDR1 is SGHTA and CDR2 is FQGNSA. The CDR3 length is 13 residues. V was clipped by 5 bases and J by 5 bases, with 12 bases between them.